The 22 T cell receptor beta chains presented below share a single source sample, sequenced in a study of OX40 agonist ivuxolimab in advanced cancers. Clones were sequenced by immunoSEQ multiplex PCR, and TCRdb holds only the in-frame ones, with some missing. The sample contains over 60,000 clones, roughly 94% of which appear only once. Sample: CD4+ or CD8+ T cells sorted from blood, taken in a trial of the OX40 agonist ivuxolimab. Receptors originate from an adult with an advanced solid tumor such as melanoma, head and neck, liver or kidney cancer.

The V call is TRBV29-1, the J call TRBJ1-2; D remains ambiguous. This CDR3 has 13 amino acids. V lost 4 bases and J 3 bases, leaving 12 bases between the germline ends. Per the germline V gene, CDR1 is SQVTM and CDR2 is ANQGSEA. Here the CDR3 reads CSVAPGGHYGYTF. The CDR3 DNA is TGCAGCGTTGCCCCGGGTGGCCACTATGGCTACACCTTC.

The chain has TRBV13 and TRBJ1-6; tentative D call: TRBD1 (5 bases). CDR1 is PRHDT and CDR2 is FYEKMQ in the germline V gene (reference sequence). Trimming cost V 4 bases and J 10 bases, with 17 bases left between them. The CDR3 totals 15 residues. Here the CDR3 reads CASSSHRAGRSPLHF. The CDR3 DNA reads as TGTGCCAGCAGCTCACACCGGGCAGGGAGGTCACCCCTCCACTTT.

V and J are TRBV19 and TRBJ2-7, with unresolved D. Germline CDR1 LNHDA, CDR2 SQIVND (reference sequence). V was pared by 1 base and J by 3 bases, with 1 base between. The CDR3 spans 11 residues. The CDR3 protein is CASSIGYEQYF. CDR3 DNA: TGTGCCAGTAGTATAGGCTACGAGCAGTACTTC.

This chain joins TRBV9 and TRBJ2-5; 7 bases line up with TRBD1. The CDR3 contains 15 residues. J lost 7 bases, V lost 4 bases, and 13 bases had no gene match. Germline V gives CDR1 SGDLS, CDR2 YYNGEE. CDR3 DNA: TGTGCCAGCAGCCCACCCCCGGGACAGTTAGGGACCCAGTACTTC. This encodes CASSPPPGQLGTQYF. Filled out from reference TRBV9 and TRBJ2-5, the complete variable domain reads DSGVTQTPKHLITATGQRVTLRCSPRSGDLSVYWYQQSLDQGLQFLIQYYNGEERAKGNILERFSAQQFPDLHSELNLSSLELGDSALYFCASSPPPGQLGTQYFGPGTRLLVL.

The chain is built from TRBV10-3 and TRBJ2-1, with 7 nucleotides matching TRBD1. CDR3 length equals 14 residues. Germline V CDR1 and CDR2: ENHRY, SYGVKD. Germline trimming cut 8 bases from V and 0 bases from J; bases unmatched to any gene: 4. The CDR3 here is CAISRDSSYNEQFF. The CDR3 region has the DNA TGTGCCATCTCGAGGGACAGCTCCTACAATGAGCAGTTCTTC.

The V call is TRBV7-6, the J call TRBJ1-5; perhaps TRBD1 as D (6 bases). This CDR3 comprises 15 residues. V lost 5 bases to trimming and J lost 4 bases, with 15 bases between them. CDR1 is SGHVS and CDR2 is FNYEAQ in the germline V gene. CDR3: CASSANPGENQPQHF. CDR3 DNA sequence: TGTGCCAGCAGCGCAAACCCAGGGGAGAATCAGCCCCAGCATTTT.

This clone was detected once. CDR3 sequence (DNA): TGTGCCAGCAGTGAGTTACCCGGGACTCTCTATGGGAATGAGCAGTTCTTC. It yields the protein CASSELPGTLYGNEQFF. J is TRBJ2-1 and V is TRBV6-4; tentatively, D is TRBD2 (6 bases). Trimming removed 3 bases at V and 7 bases at J, with 22 bases between. Germline values: CDR1 MRHNA, CDR2 SNTAGT. This CDR3 spans 17 amino acids.

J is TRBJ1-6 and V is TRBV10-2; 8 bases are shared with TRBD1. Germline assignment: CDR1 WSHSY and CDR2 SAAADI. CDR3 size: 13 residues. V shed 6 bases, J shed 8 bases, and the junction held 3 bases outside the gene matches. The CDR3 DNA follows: TGCGCCAGCAGGGACAGGGAGGATTCACCCCTCCACTTT. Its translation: CASRDREDSPLHF.

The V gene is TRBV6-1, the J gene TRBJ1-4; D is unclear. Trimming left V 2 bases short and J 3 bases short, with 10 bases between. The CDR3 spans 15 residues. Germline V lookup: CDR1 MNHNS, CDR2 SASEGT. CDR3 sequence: CASSERWAPNEKLFF. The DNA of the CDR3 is TGTGCCAGCAGTGAACGCTGGGCCCCTAATGAAAAACTGTTTTTT.

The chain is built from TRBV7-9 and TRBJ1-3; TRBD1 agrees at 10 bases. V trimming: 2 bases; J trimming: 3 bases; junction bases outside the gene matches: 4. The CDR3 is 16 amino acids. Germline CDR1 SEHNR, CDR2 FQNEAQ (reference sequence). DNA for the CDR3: TGTGCCAGCAGCTTACCCGACAGGGGGCGTGGAAACACCATATATTTT. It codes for CASSLPDRGRGNTIYF.

The CDR3, as DNA: TGCGCCAGCAGCCACGGGGTAGACACCGGGGAGCTGTTTTTT. Translation gives CASSHGVDTGELFF. The V and J genes are TRBV4-1 and TRBJ2-2, with a weak D call TRBD2 (5 bases). The germline V and J ends were trimmed by 3 bases and 3 bases, with 8 bases remaining between them. Looked up from germline, CDR1 is MGHRA and CDR2 is YSYEKL. This CDR3 contains 14 residues.

This CDR3 is CASSIVPGQGNEQYF. The CDR3 DNA reads as TGTGCCAGTAGTATAGTACCGGGACAGGGGAACGAGCAGTACTTC. V usage is TRBV19 and J usage is TRBJ2-7; 10 bases match TRBD1. In germline, CDR1 is LNHDA, CDR2 SQIVND (reference sequence). The V segment lost 1 base and the J segment 5 bases; nucleotides outside the gene matches: 5. The CDR3 consists of 15 residues.

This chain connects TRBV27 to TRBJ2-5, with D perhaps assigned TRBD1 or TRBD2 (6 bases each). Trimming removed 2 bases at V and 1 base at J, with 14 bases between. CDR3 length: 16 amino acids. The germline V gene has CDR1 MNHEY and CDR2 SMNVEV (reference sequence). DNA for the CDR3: TGTGCCAGCAGTTTAAGGGCAGGGGAGGCCCAAGAGACCCAGTACTTC. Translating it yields CASSLRAGEAQETQYF.

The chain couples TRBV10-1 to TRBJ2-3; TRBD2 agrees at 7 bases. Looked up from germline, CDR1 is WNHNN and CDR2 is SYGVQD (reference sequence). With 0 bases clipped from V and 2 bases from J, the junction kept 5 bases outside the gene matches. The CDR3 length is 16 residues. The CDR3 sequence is CASSESIGGYTDTQYF. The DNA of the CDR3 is TGCGCCAGCAGTGAGTCTATCGGGGGGTACACAGATACGCAGTATTTT.

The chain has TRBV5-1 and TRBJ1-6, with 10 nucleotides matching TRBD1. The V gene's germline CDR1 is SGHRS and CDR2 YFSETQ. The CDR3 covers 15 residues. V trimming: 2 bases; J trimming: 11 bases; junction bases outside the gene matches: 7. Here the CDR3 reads CASSLRDRGTPPLHF. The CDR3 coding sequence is TGCGCCAGCAGCTTAAGGGACAGGGGAACTCCACCCCTCCACTTT.

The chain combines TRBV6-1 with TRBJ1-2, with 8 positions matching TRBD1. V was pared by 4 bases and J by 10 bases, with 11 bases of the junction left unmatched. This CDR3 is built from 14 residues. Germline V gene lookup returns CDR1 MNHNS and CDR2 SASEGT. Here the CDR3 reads CASSAETGDIAYTF. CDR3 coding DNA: TGTGCCAGCAGTGCGGAGACAGGGGATATCGCCTACACCTTC.

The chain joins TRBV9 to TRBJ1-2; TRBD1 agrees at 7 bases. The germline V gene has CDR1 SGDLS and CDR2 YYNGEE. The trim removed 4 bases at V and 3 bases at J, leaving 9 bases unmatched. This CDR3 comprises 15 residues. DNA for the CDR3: TGTGCCAGCAGCCCTTACAGGGGTGAGGACTATGGCTACACCTTC. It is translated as CASSPYRGEDYGYTF.

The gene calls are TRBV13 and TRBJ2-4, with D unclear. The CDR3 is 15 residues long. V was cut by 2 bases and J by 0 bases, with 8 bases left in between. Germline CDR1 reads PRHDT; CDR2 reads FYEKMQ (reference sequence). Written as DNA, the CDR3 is TGTGCCAGCAGCTTATCCGACTTAGCCAAAAACATTCAGTACTTC. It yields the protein CASSLSDLAKNIQYF.

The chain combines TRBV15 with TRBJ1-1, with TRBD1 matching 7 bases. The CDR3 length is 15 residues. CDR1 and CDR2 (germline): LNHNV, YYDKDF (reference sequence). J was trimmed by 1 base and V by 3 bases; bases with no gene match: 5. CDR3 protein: CATSSNRGGNTEAFF. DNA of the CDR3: TGTGCCACCAGCAGTAACAGGGGTGGGAACACTGAAGCTTTCTTT.

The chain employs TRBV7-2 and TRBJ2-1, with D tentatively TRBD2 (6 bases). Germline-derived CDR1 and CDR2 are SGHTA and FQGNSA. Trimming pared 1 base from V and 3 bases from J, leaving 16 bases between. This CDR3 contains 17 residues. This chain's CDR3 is CASSLVYPAGYYNEQFF. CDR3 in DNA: TGTGCCAGCAGCTTAGTTTACCCAGCGGGCTACTACAATGAGCAGTTCTTC.

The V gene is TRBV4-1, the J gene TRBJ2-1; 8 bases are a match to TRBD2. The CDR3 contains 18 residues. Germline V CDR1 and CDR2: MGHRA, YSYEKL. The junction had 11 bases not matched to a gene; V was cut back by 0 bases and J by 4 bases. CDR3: CASSQDFVSAGEYNEQFF. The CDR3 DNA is TGCGCCAGCAGCCAAGATTTTGTCTCAGCGGGGGAATACAATGAGCAGTTCTTC.

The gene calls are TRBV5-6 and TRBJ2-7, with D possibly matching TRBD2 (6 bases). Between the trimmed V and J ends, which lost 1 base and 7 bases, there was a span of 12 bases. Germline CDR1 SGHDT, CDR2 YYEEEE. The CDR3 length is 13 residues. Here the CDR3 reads CASSLWAGLEQYF. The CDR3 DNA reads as TGTGCCAGCAGCTTGTGGGCGGGACTTGAGCAGTACTTC. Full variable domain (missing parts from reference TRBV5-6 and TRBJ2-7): DAGVTQSPTHLIKTRGQQVTLRCSPKSGHDTVSWYQQALGQGPQFIFQYYEEEERQRGNFPDRFSGHQFPNYSSELNVNALLLGDSALYLCASSLWAGLEQYFGPGTRLTVT.